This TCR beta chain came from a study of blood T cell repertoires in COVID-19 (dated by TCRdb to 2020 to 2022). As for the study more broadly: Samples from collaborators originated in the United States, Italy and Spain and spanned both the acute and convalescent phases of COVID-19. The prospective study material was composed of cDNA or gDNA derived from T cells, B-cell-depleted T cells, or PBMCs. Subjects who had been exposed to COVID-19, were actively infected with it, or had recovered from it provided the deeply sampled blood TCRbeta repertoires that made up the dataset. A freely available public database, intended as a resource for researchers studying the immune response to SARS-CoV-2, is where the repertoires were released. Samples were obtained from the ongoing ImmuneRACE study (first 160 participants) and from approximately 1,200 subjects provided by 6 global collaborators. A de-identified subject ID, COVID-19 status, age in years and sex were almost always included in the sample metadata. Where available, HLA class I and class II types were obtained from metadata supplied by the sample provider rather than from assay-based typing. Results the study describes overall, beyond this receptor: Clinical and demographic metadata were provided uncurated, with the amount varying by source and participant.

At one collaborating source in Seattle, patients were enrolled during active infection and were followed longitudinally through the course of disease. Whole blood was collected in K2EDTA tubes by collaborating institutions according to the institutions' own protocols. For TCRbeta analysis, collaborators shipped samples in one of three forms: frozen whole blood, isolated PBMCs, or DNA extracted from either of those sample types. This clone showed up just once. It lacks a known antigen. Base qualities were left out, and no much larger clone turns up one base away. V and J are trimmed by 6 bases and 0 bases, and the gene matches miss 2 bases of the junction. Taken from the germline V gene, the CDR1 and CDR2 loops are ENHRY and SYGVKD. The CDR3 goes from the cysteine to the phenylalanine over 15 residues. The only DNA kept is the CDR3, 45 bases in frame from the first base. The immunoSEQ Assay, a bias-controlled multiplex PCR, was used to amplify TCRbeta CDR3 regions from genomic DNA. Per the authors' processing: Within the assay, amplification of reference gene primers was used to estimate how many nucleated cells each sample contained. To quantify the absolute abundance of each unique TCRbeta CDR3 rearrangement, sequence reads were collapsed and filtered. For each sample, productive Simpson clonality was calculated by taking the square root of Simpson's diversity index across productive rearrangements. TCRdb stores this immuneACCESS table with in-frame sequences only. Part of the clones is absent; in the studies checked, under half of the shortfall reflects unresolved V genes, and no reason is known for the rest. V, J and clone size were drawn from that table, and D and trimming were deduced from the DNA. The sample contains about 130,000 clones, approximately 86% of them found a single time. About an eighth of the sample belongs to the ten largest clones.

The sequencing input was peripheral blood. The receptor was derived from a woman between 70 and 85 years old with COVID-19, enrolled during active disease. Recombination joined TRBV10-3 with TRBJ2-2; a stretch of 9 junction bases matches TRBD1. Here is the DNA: TGTGCCATCAGAGGACAGGGGCCGAACACCGGGGAGCTGTTTTTT. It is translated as CAIRGQGPNTGELFF.